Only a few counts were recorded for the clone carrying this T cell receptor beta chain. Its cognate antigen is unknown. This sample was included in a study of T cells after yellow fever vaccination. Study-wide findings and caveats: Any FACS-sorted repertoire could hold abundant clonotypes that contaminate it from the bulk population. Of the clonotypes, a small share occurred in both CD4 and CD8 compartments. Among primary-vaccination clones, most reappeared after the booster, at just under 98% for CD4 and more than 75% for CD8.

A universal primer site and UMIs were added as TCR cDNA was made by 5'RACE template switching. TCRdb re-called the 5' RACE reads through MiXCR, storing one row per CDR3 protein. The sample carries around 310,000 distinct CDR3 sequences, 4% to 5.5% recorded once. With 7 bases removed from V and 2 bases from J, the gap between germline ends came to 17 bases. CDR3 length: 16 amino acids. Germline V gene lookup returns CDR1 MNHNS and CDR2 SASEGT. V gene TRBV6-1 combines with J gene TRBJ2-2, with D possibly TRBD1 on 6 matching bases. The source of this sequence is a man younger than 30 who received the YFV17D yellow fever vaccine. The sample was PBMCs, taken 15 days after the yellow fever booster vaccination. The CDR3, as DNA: TGTGCCAGCACCCGGACCCGGACAGTTAACACCGGGGAGCTGTTTTTT. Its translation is CASTRTRTVNTGELFF.